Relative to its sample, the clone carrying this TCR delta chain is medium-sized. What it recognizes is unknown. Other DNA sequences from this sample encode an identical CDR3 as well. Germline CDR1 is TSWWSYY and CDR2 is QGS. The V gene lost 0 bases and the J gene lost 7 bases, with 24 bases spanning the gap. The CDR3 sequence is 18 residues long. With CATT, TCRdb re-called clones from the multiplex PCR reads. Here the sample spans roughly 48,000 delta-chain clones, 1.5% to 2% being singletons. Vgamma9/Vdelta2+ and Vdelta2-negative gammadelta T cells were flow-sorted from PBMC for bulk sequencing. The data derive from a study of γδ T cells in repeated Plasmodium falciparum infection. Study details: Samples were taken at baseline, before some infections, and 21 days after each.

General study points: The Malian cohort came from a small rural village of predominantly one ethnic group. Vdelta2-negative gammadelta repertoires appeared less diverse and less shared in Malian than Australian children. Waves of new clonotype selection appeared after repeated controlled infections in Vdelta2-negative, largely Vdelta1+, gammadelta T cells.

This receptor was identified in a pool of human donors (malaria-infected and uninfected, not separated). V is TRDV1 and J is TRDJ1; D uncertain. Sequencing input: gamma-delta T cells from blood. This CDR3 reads CALGELFPIPGESGKLIF. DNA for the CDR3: TGTGCTCTTGGGGAACTTTTCCCCATTCCGGGCGAATCTGGTAAACTCATCTTT.